The clone carrying this T cell receptor delta chain was observed a few times. The protein TCRdb gives is from a much larger clone and does not agree with this DNA's translation at residues 5 and 6, likely a read error; the protein shown here comes from the DNA. These data are taken from a study of gamma-delta T cells after stem cell transplantation. TCRdb called clones from the RT-PCR reads again using CATT. The table records about 11,000 delta-chain clones, 1% to 1.5% of them present only once. The CDR3 length is 17 residues. V was clipped by 2 bases and J by 0 bases; unmatched bases: 8. Per germline, CDR1 GEAIGNYY and CDR2 EKD.

This receptor was obtained from a human donor. It is not recorded whose cells these are; they may come from a transplant donor. This rearrangement joins TRDV2 to TRDJ1; 10 bases line up with TRDD3. The sequenced sample consisted of gamma-delta T cells. CDR3 sequence reads: CACDNEGGIRYTDKLIF. In DNA form, the CDR3 reads TGTGCCTGTGACAACGAAGGGGGGATACGGTACACCGATAAACTCATCTTT.